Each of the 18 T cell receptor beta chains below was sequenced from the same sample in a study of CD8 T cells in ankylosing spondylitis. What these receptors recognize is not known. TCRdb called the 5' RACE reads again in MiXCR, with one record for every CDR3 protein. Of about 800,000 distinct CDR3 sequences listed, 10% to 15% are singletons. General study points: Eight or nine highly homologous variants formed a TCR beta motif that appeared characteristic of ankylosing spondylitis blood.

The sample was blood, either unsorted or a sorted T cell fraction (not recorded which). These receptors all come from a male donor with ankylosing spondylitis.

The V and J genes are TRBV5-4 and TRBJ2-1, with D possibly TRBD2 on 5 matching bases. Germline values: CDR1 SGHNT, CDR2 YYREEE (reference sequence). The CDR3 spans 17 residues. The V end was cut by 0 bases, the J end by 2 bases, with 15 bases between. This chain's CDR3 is CASSLAVGGRTYNEQFF. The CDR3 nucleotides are TGTGCCAGCAGCTTGGCCGTGGGCGGGCGCACCTACAATGAGCAGTTCTTC.

Here the CDR3 DNA reads TGTGCCAGCAGCCCGGACCGGGACAGGGCGAACACCGGGGAGCTGTTTTTT. Residues: CASSPDRDRANTGELFF. The chain carries TRBV7-3 and TRBJ2-2; 9 bases are a match to TRBD1. The CDR3 length is 17 residues. Unmatched junction bases numbered 7, after V lost 5 bases and J lost 0 bases. Germline CDR1 reads SGHTA; CDR2 reads FQGTGA. Based on the CDR3 plus reference TRBV7-3 and TRBJ2-2, the full variable domain is GAGVSQTPSNKVTEKGKYVELRCDPISGHTALYWYRQSLGQGPEFLIYFQGTGAADDSGLPNDRFFAVRPEGSVSTLKIQRTERGDSAVYLCASSPDRDRANTGELFFGEGSRLTVL.

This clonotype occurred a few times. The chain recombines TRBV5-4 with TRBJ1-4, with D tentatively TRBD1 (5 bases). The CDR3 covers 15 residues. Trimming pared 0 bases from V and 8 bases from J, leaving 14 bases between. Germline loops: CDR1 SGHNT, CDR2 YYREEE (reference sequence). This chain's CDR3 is CASSLDPQGVEKLFF. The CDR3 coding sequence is TGTGCCAGCAGCTTGGACCCGCAGGGTGTCGAAAAACTGTTTTTT.

The chain's CDR3 is CASSLYTDYEQYF. The CDR3 coding sequence is TGTGCCAGCAGCTTATATACGGACTACGAGCAGTACTTC. The genes are TRBV7-9 and TRBJ2-7; D is uncertain. The CDR3 sequence is 13 residues long. CDR1 SEHNR and CDR2 FQNEAQ come from the germline V gene (reference sequence). V lost 2 bases to trimming and J lost 3 bases, with 8 bases between them.

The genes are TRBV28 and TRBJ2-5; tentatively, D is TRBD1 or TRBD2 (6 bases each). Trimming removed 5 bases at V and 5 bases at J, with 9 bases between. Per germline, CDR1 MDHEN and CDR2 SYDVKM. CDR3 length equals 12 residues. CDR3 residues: CASSIGGETQYF. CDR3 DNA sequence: TGTGCCAGCAGTATAGGGGGGGAGACCCAGTACTTC.

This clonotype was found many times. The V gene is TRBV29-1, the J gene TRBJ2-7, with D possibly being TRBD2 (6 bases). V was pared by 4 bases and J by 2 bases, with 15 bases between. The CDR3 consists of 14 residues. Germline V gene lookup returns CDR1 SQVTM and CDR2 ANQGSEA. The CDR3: CSVGLGLLPYEQYF. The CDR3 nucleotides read TGCAGCGTTGGACTGGGACTCCTCCCCTACGAGCAGTACTTC.

CDR3 protein: CASSLWASGTSYNEQFF. DNA of the CDR3: TGTGCCAGCAGTTTATGGGCTAGCGGGACTTCCTACAATGAGCAGTTCTTC. The genes are TRBV28 and TRBJ2-1; TRBD2 matches 9 bases. Trimming removed 0 bases from V and 1 base from J; junction bases left unmatched: 4. There are 17 residues in the CDR3. Looked up from germline, CDR1 is MDHEN and CDR2 is SYDVKM.

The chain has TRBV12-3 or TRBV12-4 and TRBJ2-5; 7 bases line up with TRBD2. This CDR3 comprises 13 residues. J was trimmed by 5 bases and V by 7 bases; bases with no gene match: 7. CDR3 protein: CASTTGLEETQYF. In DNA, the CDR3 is TGTGCCAGCACCACTGGACTAGAGGAGACCCAGTACTTC.

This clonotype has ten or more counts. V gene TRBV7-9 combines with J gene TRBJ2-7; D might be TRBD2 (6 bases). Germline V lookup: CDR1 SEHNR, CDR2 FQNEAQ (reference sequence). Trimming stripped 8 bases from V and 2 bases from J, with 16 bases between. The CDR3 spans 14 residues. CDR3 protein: CASSTGVFAYEQYF. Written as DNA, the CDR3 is TGTGCCAGCTCGACGGGGGTTTTCGCCTACGAGCAGTACTTC.

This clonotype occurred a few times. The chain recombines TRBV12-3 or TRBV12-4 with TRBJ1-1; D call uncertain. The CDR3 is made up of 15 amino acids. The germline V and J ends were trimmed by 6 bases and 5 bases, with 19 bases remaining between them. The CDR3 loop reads CASRRLTGAITEAFF. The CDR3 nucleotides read TGTGCCAGCAGACGCCTAACGGGCGCGATTACTGAAGCTTTCTTT.

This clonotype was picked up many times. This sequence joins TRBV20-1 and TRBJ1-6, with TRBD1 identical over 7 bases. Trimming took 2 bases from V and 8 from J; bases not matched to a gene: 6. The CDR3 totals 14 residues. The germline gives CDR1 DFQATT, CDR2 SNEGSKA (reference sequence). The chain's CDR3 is CSARSGTAHSPLHF. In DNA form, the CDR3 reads TGCAGTGCTAGATCCGGGACAGCACATTCACCCCTCCACTTT.

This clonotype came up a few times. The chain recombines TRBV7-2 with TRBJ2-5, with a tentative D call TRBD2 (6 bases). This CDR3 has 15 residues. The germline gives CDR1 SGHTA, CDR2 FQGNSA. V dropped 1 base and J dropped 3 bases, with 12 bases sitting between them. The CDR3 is CASSLVFLAEETQYF. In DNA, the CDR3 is TGTGCCAGCAGCTTAGTGTTTTTAGCGGAAGAGACCCAGTACTTC.

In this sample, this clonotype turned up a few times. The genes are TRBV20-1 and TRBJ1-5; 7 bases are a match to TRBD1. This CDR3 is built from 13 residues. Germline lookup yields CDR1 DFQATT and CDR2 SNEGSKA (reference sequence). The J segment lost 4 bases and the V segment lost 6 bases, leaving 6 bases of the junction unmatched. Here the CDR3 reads CSAKTGLNQPQHF. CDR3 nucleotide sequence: TGCAGTGCGAAGACAGGGTTAAATCAGCCCCAGCATTTT.

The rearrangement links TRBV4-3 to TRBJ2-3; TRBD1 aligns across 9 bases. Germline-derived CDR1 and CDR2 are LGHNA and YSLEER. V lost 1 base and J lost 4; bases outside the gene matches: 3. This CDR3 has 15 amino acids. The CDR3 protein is CASSQGDRVADTQYF. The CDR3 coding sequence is TGCGCCAGCAGCCAAGGGGACAGGGTGGCAGATACGCAGTATTTT.

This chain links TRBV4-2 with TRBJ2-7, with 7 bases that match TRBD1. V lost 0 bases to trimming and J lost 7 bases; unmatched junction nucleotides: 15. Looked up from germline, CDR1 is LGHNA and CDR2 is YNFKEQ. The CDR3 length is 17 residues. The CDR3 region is CASSQDKGDRVRGEQYF. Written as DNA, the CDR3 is TGTGCCAGCAGCCAAGATAAAGGCGACAGGGTAAGAGGGGAGCAGTACTTC.

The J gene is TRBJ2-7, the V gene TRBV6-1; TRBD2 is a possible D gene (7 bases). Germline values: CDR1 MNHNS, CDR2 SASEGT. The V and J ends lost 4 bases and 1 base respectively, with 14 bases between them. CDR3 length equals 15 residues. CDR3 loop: CASSVNGGLSYEQYF. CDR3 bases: TGTGCCAGCAGTGTAAACGGGGGGCTATCCTACGAGCAGTACTTC.

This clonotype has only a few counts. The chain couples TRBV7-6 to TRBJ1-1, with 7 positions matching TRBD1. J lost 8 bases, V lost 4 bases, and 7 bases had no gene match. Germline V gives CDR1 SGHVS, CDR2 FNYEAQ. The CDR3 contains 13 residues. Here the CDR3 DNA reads TGTGCCAGCAGCTCTCTTCCGGGACAGGAAGCTTTCTTT. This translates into CASSSLPGQEAFF.

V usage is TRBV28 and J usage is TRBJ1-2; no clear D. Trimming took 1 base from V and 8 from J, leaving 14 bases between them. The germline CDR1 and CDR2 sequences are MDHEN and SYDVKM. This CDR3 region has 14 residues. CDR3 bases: TGTGCCAGCAGTTTATTGGCCAGAATGAGGGGCTACACCTTC. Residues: CASSLLARMRGYTF.